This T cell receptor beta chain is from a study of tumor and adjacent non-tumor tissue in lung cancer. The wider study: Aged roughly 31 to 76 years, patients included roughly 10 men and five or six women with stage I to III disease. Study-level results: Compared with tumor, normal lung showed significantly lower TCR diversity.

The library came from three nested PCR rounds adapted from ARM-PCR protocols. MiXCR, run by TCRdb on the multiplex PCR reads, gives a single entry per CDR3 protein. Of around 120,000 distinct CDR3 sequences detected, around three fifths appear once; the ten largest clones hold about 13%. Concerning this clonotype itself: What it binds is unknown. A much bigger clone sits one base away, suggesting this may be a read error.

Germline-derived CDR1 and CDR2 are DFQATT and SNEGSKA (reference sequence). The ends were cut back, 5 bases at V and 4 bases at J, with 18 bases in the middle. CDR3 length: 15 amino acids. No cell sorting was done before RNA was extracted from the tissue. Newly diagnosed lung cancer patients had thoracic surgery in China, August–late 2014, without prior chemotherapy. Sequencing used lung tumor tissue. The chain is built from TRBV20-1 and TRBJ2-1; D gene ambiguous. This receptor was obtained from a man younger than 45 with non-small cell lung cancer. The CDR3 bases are TGCAGTGCTGGCTTGAGGTGGGCAGGTTACAATGAGCAGTTCTTC. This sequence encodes CSAGLRWAGYNEQFF.